This T cell receptor beta chain was obtained from a study of early T cells in non-severe SARS-CoV-2 infection. On the study more broadly: The sequenced material was bulk RNA from unsorted whole blood, and its chains were unpaired. Overall study findings and caveats: Lookups in VDJdb leaned toward anti-spike CD8 responses and missed private and CD4 specificities.

Unique molecular identifiers tagged individual cDNA molecules. TCRdb reprocessed the 5' RACE reads with MiXCR, giving one entry per CDR3 protein. Of around 72,000 distinct CDR3 sequences in the sample, 9.5% to 13% were seen once. Germline CDR1 is LNHDA and CDR2 is SQIVND (reference sequence). CDR3 length: 12 amino acids. Trimming pared 3 bases from V and 5 bases from J, leaving 5 bases between. On this clonotype: What it binds is unknown.

The receptor's source is an adult who was a healthcare worker with PCR-confirmed SARS-CoV-2 infection or an uninfected control (not recorded which). The chain has TRBV19 and TRBJ1-5; D is perhaps TRBD1 (5 bases). Material: whole blood, obtained at baseline. The DNA for the CDR3 is TGTGCCAGTAGTATGGGGGATCAGCCCCAGCATTTT. The encoded protein is CASSMGDQPQHF.